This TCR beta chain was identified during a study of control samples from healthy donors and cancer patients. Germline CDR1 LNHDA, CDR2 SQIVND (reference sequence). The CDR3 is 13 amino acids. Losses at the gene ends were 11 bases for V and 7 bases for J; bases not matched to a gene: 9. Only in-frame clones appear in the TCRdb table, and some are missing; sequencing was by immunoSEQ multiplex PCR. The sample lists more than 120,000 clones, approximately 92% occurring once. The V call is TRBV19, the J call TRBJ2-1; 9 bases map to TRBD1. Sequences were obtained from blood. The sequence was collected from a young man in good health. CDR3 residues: CAAGTGSGNEQFF. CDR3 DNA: TGTGCCGCAGGGACAGGGTCTGGAAATGAGCAGTTCTTC.